This entry is about one T cell receptor (beta chain). The data are from a study of blood T cell repertoires in COVID-19. Looked up from germline, CDR1 is MNHEY and CDR2 is SVGAGI. V lost 6 bases and J lost 5, with 17 bases in between. This CDR3 has 14 residues. Here immunoSEQ multiplex PCR was the method, and the copy in TCRdb shows in-frame clones only, minus some. The top ten clones hold just under 2% of a sample with approximately 250,000 clones, about 86% of them seen once. Input material: peripheral blood. This TCR was recovered from a young man with active or convalescent COVID-19. The chain employs TRBV6-5 and TRBJ2-7, with D possibly being TRBD2 (5 bases). CDR3 protein: CASSLASATDEQYF. The CDR3 DNA follows: TGTGCCAGCAGCCTAGCATCGGCTACTGACGAGCAGTACTTC.